The 27 T cell receptor beta chains listed next were all sequenced from one sample in a study of Ad26.COV2.S vaccination and SARS-CoV-2 variants. The repertoire was sequenced with immunoSEQ multiplex PCR; TCRdb's copy has only in-frame clones and lacks some. Seen here are roughly 500,000 clones, around 90% observed once, and the top ten hold around 13%. Treatment noted: 19 received Ad26.COV2.S at low or high dose, single or two shots; 5 received placebo; per-sample allocation not given. The samples were gathered on day 63 after the first injection of vaccine or placebo. Material: peripheral blood, obtained in a trial of Ad26.COV2.S vaccine versus placebo. The receptors here all came from a person between 18 and 60 years old who received the Ad26.COV2.S COVID-19 vaccine or a placebo.

The chain uses TRBV25-1 and TRBJ2-7; TRBD2 matches at 12 bases. Per the germline V gene, CDR1 is MGHDK and CDR2 is SYGVNS. The J segment lost 3 bases and the V segment lost 2 bases, leaving 5 bases of the junction unmatched. The CDR3 is 16 residues long. CDR3 DNA sequence: TGTGCCAGCAGTGAACTAGGACTAGCGGGGCGCTACGAGCAGTACTTC. This gives the protein CASSELGLAGRYEQYF.

The chain recombines TRBV29-1 with TRBJ2-4; maybe TRBD1 (6 bases). The CDR3 runs 14 residues. Germline values: CDR1 SQVTM, CDR2 ANQGSEA. V shed 5 bases and J shed 0 bases, with 11 bases lying between them. This chain's CDR3 is CSVRTALAKNIQYF. The CDR3, as DNA: TGCAGCGTTAGGACAGCTTTAGCCAAAAACATTCAGTACTTC.

The V gene is TRBV3-1 (or the pseudogene TRBV3-2), the J gene TRBJ1-2; no clear D gene. The CDR3 runs 15 residues. Per the germline V gene, CDR1 is LGHDT and CDR2 is YNNKEL (reference sequence). Trimming cost V 4 bases and J 4 bases, with 16 bases left between them. The CDR3 region has the DNA TGTGCCAGCAGCCCCCCGGGCCGGCAGGCCTATGGCTACACCTTC. Its protein is CASSPPGRQAYGYTF.

The chain links TRBV19 to TRBJ1-2, with D maybe TRBD1 (6 bases). The CDR3 consists of 13 residues. CDR1 LNHDA and CDR2 SQIVND come from the germline V gene (reference sequence). V gave up 7 bases and J gave up 6 bases, with 15 bases separating them. The CDR3 region is CASKGGGPNGYTF. As DNA, the CDR3 is TGTGCCAGTAAAGGGGGGGGACCCAATGGCTACACCTTC.

CDR3 DNA: TGTGCCAGCAGCTTTGAACCAGGGAAAGCTAACTATGGCTACACCTTC. Encoded protein: CASSFEPGKANYGYTF. The chain is built from TRBV13 and TRBJ1-2, with TRBD1 as a possible D gene (5 bases). V was shortened by 3 bases and J by 0 bases, with 14 bases between the two germline ends. From germline, CDR1 is PRHDT and CDR2 FYEKMQ (reference sequence). The CDR3 runs to 16 residues.

The rearrangement joins TRBV9 to TRBJ2-7; 9 nucleotides align to TRBD1. Germline CDR1 SGDLS, CDR2 YYNGEE. After removal of 0 bases from V and 3 bases from J, the junction contained 7 bases not matched to a gene. The CDR3 length is 16 residues. The CDR3 region is CASSVEPGQGFYEQYF. DNA for the CDR3: TGTGCCAGCAGCGTAGAGCCGGGACAGGGTTTCTACGAGCAGTACTTC.

This clone has a single count. This rearrangement joins TRBV3-1 (or the pseudogene TRBV3-2) to TRBJ2-5; TRBD2 matches 8 bases. This CDR3 spans 15 amino acids. Germline V gene data show CDR1 as LGHDT and CDR2 as YNNKEL (reference sequence). The trim removed 2 bases at V and 2 bases at J, leaving 4 bases unmatched. The CDR3 loop reads CASSQPGLGQETQYF. The DNA of the CDR3 is TGTGCCAGCAGCCAACCGGGACTAGGACAAGAGACCCAGTACTTC.

V is TRBV7-9 and J is TRBJ2-7; no reliable D call. The V end lost 0 bases, the J end lost 6 bases, and 3 bases lay between the germline ends. From germline, CDR1 is SEHNR and CDR2 FQNEAQ (reference sequence). CDR3 length: 11 residues. DNA for the CDR3: TGTGCCAGCAGCTTAGCGCTCGAGCAGTACTTC. Amino acids: CASSLALEQYF.

The chain couples TRBV30 to TRBJ2-2; TRBD1 matches 9 bases. CDR3 length: 12 residues. CDR1 GTSNPN and CDR2 SVGIG come from the germline V gene (reference sequence). The ends lost 4 bases at V and 13 bases at J; junction bases unmatched: 7. The CDR3 spells CAWTSRDRVLFF. The CDR3 nucleotides read TGTGCCTGGACTAGCCGGGACAGGGTGCTGTTTTTT.

V is TRBV5-6 and J is TRBJ2-3; TRBD2 agrees at 11 bases. There are 15 residues in the CDR3. CDR1 and CDR2 from the germline V gene are SGHDT and YYEEEE. J lost 3 bases, V lost 6 bases, and 6 bases had no gene match. CDR3 nucleotide sequence: TGTGCCAGCATGCCTACTAGCGGGAGAACAGATACGCAGTATTTT. It yields the protein CASMPTSGRTDTQYF.

This rearrangement joins TRBV5-6 to TRBJ2-7; 7 bases are shared with TRBD1. Losses at the gene ends were 0 bases for V and 7 bases for J; bases not matched to a gene: 7. CDR3 size: 14 residues. CDR1 is SGHDT, CDR2 YYEEEE, per germline. CDR3 region: CASSLGQGVREQYF. CDR3 DNA sequence: TGTGCCAGCAGCTTGGGCCAGGGGGTTAGGGAGCAGTACTTC.

The rearrangement links TRBV10-3 to TRBJ2-1, with 8 positions matching TRBD1. Trimming removed 4 bases from V and 3 bases from J; junction bases left unmatched: 5. Germline CDR1 ENHRY, CDR2 SYGVKD. This CDR3 region has 15 residues. For the CDR3, the DNA is TGTGCCATCAGTGCGACCGGGACAGGCTACAATGAGCAGTTCTTC. Amino acids: CAISATGTGYNEQFF.

This clone was seen a few times. The sample holds other DNA sequences that translate to the same CDR3. V and J are TRBV2 and TRBJ2-1, with 8 nucleotides matching TRBD2. V dropped 6 bases and J dropped 5; count of bases not matched to a gene: 3. The CDR3 totals 13 residues. Per germline, CDR1 SNHLY and CDR2 FYNNEI. The CDR3 DNA reads as TGTGCCAGCAGACTAGCGGAGAACAATGAGCAGTTCTTC. It translates to CASRLAENNEQFF.

A note on this clone: Other nucleotide sequences from this sample produce the same CDR3. This chain uses TRBV27 with TRBJ2-3, with 8 bases that match TRBD2. Germline trimming cut 2 bases from V and 5 bases from J; bases unmatched to any gene: 3. CDR3 length equals 14 residues. Germline CDR1 reads MNHEY; CDR2 reads SMNVEV (reference sequence). The DNA of the CDR3 is TGTGCCAGCAGTTTAGGGCTAGCGGGAGATACGCAGTATTTT. The encoded protein is CASSLGLAGDTQYF.

This sequence joins TRBV5-1 and TRBJ2-5; no reliable D call. The V end lost 1 base, the J end lost 5 bases, and 12 bases lay between the germline ends. From germline, CDR1 is SGHRS and CDR2 YFSETQ. The CDR3 consists of 14 residues. The CDR3 nucleotides read TGCGCCAGCAGCTTGTCAGGTTTTCGGGAGACCCAGTACTTC. This codes for CASSLSGFRETQYF.

The chain has TRBV19 and TRBJ2-2, with 7 bases matching TRBD2. This CDR3 is 16 amino acids long. Germline values: CDR1 LNHDA, CDR2 SQIVND (reference sequence). After removal of 5 bases from V and 3 bases from J, the junction contained 9 bases not matched to a gene. The CDR3: CASSPRFAGDTGELFF. CDR3 coding DNA: TGTGCCAGTAGTCCCCGTTTTGCGGGGGACACCGGGGAGCTGTTTTTT.

This clone was seen a few times. The chain employs TRBV25-1 and TRBJ2-1; 8 positions agree with TRBD2. J was trimmed by 2 bases and V by 8 bases; bases with no gene match: 14. From germline, CDR1 is MGHDK and CDR2 SYGVNS. The CDR3 runs 17 residues. CDR3 nucleotides: TGTGCCAGCGAACCAGACAATAGCGGGATAACCTACAATGAGCAGTTCTTC. It yields the protein CASEPDNSGITYNEQFF.

In its sample, this clone was seen a few times. The J gene is TRBJ2-1, the V gene TRBV29-1; weak D call: TRBD2 (6 bases). V lost 7 bases and J lost 2, with 15 bases in between. The CDR3 spans 14 residues. Germline values: CDR1 SQVTM, CDR2 ANQGSEA. CDR3 coding DNA: TGCAGCGCCTTTGGCGGGGTTACCTACAATGAGCAGTTCTTC. Translated, it gives CSAFGGVTYNEQFF.

Concerning this clone: The junction and the germline gene differ at one end; a read error may be behind it. The chain links TRBV6-1 to TRBJ2-1, with 10 bases aligning to TRBD2. CDR3 length equals 14 residues. Germline-derived CDR1 and CDR2 are MNHNS and SASEGT. This chain's CDR3 is CASREAGGNNEQFF. As DNA, the CDR3 is TGTGCCAGCAGGGAAGCGGGAGGGAACAATGAGCAGTTCTTC.

This rearrangement joins TRBV5-6 to TRBJ2-7; D possibly corresponds to TRBD2 (5 bases). CDR3 size: 13 residues. The germline V gene has CDR1 SGHDT and CDR2 YYEEEE. V was cut by 4 bases and J by 6 bases, with 14 bases left in between. CDR3 sequence: CASSLPLTSEQYF. Written as DNA, the CDR3 is TGTGCCAGCAGCCTTCCCCTTACTAGCGAGCAGTACTTC. Looking up the rest from reference TRBV5-6 and TRBJ2-7 gives the full variable domain: DAGVTQSPTHLIKTRGQQVTLRCSPKSGHDTVSWYQQALGQGPQFIFQYYEEEERQRGNFPDRFSGHQFPNYSSELNVNALLLGDSALYLCASSLPLTSEQYFGPGTRLTVT.

The genes are TRBV5-4 and TRBJ1-1; D perhaps matches TRBD1 (5 bases). V lost 7 bases and J lost 0, with 13 bases in between. The CDR3 loop spans 14 amino acids. CDR1 is SGHNT, CDR2 YYREEE, per germline (reference sequence). CDR3 protein: CASSQEGLNTEAFF. The CDR3 coding sequence is TGTGCCAGCTCCCAGGAGGGGCTGAACACTGAAGCTTTCTTT.

This chain uses TRBV5-4 with TRBJ2-1; 8 nucleotides match TRBD2. Germline CDR1 SGHNT, CDR2 YYREEE (reference sequence). This CDR3 is 15 amino acids long. Losses at the gene ends were 5 bases for V and 5 bases for J; bases not matched to a gene: 9. The CDR3 DNA sequence: TGTGCCAGCAGGACTAGCGACGACGCACACAATGAGCAGTTCTTC. As protein: CASRTSDDAHNEQFF.

Only a few counts were recorded for this clone. The chain is built from TRBV7-9 and TRBJ2-2; a weak D match, TRBD2 (6 bases). Deletions cut 5 bases from V and 4 bases from J, with 14 bases between. The CDR3 loop spans 15 amino acids. Germline loops: CDR1 SEHNR, CDR2 FQNEAQ (reference sequence). Here the CDR3 DNA reads TGTGCCAGCAGCCCACCGGGAGTAATCACCGGGGAGCTGTTTTTT. Encoded protein: CASSPPGVITGELFF.

The chain couples TRBV7-3 to TRBJ1-3; no clear D gene. Germline V gives CDR1 SGHTA, CDR2 FQGTGA. This CDR3 comprises 16 residues. Trimming removed 5 bases at V and 4 bases at J, with 18 bases between. Written as DNA, the CDR3 is TGTGCCAGCAGCCTCGGTCCGGGGTCGGCGGGAAACACCATATATTTT. Its translation: CASSLGPGSAGNTIYF.

DNA of the CDR3: TGTGCCAGCAGCCGGGTTTTTTCACCCCTCCACTTT. Its translation is CASSRVFSPLHF. The V and J genes are TRBV3-1 (or the pseudogene TRBV3-2) and TRBJ1-6, with D unresolved. The CDR3 runs to 12 residues. Trimming removed 4 bases from V and 9 bases from J, with 7 bases in between. Per the germline V gene, CDR1 is LGHDT and CDR2 is YNNKEL (reference sequence).

The chain has TRBV7-3 and TRBJ2-5, with TRBD2 as a possible D gene (5 bases). Per the germline V gene, CDR1 is SGHTA and CDR2 is FQGTGA. V lost 0 bases and J 2 bases, leaving 10 bases between the germline ends. There are 15 residues in the CDR3. The CDR3 protein is CASSLTRAGQETQYF. As DNA, the CDR3 is TGTGCCAGCAGCTTAACGAGGGCCGGACAAGAGACCCAGTACTTC.

The rearrangement joins TRBV7-2 to TRBJ1-1, with TRBD1 matching 8 bases. V trimming: 4 bases; J trimming: 0 bases; junction bases outside the gene matches: 16. Germline loops: CDR1 SGHTA, CDR2 FQGNSA. The CDR3 has 19 residues. The CDR3 DNA reads as TGTGCCAGCAGCTCCCAGGGGCAGGGGGCCTCGGGGGTGAACACTGAAGCTTTCTTT. The encoded protein is CASSSQGQGASGVNTEAFF.